Listed here are 24 T cell receptor beta chains from one sample, sequenced in a study of OX40 agonist ivuxolimab in advanced cancers. Repertoires were generated with immunoSEQ multiplex PCR, while TCRdb's copy carries only in-frame clones and drops some. This sample has 70,000 to 95,000 clones, with about 80% found just once. The sequences come from CD4+ or CD8+ T cells sorted from blood, collected in a trial of the OX40 agonist ivuxolimab. These TCRs come from an adult with an advanced solid tumor such as melanoma, head and neck, liver or kidney cancer.

This sequence joins TRBV5-4 and TRBJ2-3; D remains ambiguous. The germline CDR1 and CDR2 sequences are SGHNT and YYREEE (reference sequence). With 4 bases removed from V and 2 bases from J, the gap between germline ends came to 14 bases. The CDR3 spans 15 residues. The CDR3 DNA reads TGTGCCAGCAGCCCTACAAGGCGCTTCACAGATACGCAGTATTTT. It codes for CASSPTRRFTDTQYF.

The chain is built from TRBV28 and TRBJ2-7; no clear D. With 6 bases removed from V and 0 bases from J, the gap between germline ends came to 12 bases. Germline CDR1 reads MDHEN; CDR2 reads SYDVKM. This CDR3 has 14 residues. In nucleotides, the CDR3 is TGTGCCAGCAGCGGTCCATCGAGCTCCTACGAGCAGTACTTC. It yields the protein CASSGPSSSYEQYF.

V is TRBV19 and J is TRBJ1-3; D is undetermined. CDR1 is LNHDA, CDR2 SQIVND, per germline (reference sequence). V lost 6 bases and J 8 bases, leaving 17 bases between the germline ends. This CDR3 spans 14 amino acids. The CDR3 region has the DNA TGTGCCAGTAGCACAACGGGTGGTGGTTACACCATATATTTT. It translates to CASSTTGGGYTIYF.

This clone was seen a handful of times. The J gene is TRBJ2-1, the V gene TRBV27; 12 bases fit TRBD2. V lost 2 bases to trimming and J lost 9 bases; unmatched junction nucleotides: 5. Germline V lookup: CDR1 MNHEY, CDR2 SMNVEV (reference sequence). This CDR3 has 15 residues. The CDR3 loop reads CASSLTGTSGPEQFF. The CDR3 bases are TGTGCCAGCAGTTTAACAGGGACTAGCGGGCCTGAGCAGTTCTTC.

V gene TRBV13 combines with J gene TRBJ2-5, with 12 bases identical to TRBD2. CDR1 and CDR2 (germline): PRHDT, FYEKMQ (reference sequence). CDR3 length equals 18 residues. Trimming at V came to 2 bases and at J to 5 bases, leaving 12 bases not matched to a gene. The chain's CDR3 is CASSLIESTSGGGETQYF. CDR3 nucleotides: TGTGCCAGCAGCTTAATAGAATCGACTAGCGGGGGAGGCGAGACCCAGTACTTC.

This clone was recorded only once. V gene TRBV21-1 combines with J gene TRBJ2-5. TRBV21-1 is marked as a pseudogene. The CDR3 covers 18 residues. The chain's CDR3 is CASSFRTMCVRARETQYF. As DNA, the CDR3 is TGTGCCAGCAGCTTCCGGACCATGTGCGTTCGCGCGAGAGAGACCCAGTACTTC.

This clone was counted between two and nine times. The rearrangement uses TRBV6-5 and TRBJ2-7; tentative D call: TRBD2 (5 bases). The CDR3 has 15 residues. V was cut by 5 bases and J by 2 bases, with 16 bases left in between. CDR1 and CDR2 (germline): MNHEY, SVGAGI. The CDR3 DNA reads as TGTGCCAGCAGTCCCTCCCCCGCGGGTACCTACGAGCAGTACTTC. As protein: CASSPSPAGTYEQYF.

The V gene is TRBV19, the J gene TRBJ1-5, with D unresolved. Germline V lookup: CDR1 LNHDA, CDR2 SQIVND (reference sequence). The CDR3 runs 15 residues. Trimming took 5 bases from V and 2 from J, leaving 13 bases between them. In DNA, the CDR3 is TGTGCCAGTAGTCCCGACACGAGGGGCAATCAGCCCCAGCATTTT. It specifies CASSPDTRGNQPQHF.

V is TRBV6-5 and J is TRBJ2-1; 7 bases agree with TRBD1. CDR1 and CDR2 (germline): MNHEY, SVGAGI. J lost 6 bases, V lost 5 bases, and 7 bases had no gene match. This CDR3 region has 14 residues. The CDR3: CASSPTTGANEQFF. Written as DNA, the CDR3 is TGTGCCAGCAGTCCCACTACAGGGGCCAATGAGCAGTTCTTC.

The genes are TRBV11-2 and TRBJ1-2, with D possibly being TRBD1 (5 bases). The CDR3 covers 15 residues. CDR1 is SGHAT, CDR2 FQNNGV, per germline. V was clipped by 1 base and J by 7 bases, with 16 bases between them. DNA of the CDR3: TGTGCCAGCAGCTTAGGTCGTGTGGCAGGGTCTGGCTACACCTTC. It translates to CASSLGRVAGSGYTF.

This clone was counted once. This sequence joins TRBV4-1 and TRBJ1-1; TRBD1 aligns across 11 bases. CDR1 is MGHRA and CDR2 is YSYEKL in the germline V gene. J lost 4 bases, V lost 1 base, and 5 bases had no gene match. The CDR3 runs 16 residues. The DNA of the CDR3 is TGCGCCAGCAGCCAAGGGACAGGGGGCGCGCGCACTGAAGCTTTCTTT. Residues: CASSQGTGGARTEAFF.

J is TRBJ2-1 and V is TRBV19; TRBD2 aligns across 8 bases. Germline-derived CDR1 and CDR2 are LNHDA and SQIVND (reference sequence). Trimming at V came to 1 base and at J to 8 bases, leaving 4 bases not matched to a gene. The CDR3 is 14 amino acids. The DNA of the CDR3 is TGTGCCAGTAGTATAGGGCGGGAGGATGATGAGCAGTTCTTC. Protein: CASSIGREDDEQFF. Using reference TRBV19 and TRBJ2-1 for the parts outside the CDR3, the full variable domain is DGGITQSPKYLFRKEGQNVTLSCEQNLNHDAMYWYRQDPGQGLRLIYYSQIVNDFQKGDIAEGYSVSREKKESFPLTVTSAQKNPTAFYLCASSIGREDDEQFFGPGTRLTVL.

The chain joins TRBV28 to TRBJ2-1; 10 bases align to TRBD1. The CDR3 extends over 15 amino acids. Unmatched junction bases numbered 11, after V lost 3 bases and J lost 12 bases. The germline V gene has CDR1 MDHEN and CDR2 SYDVKM. CDR3 sequence: CASSFLGTGVPVQFF. CDR3 bases: TGTGCCAGCAGTTTCCTCGGGACAGGGGTCCCGGTGCAGTTCTTC.

J is TRBJ2-2 and V is TRBV28, with 7 bases matching TRBD2. The V and J ends lost 1 base and 3 bases, in that order; junction bases with no gene match: 8. Germline V lookup: CDR1 MDHEN, CDR2 SYDVKM. CDR3 length: 17 residues. In nucleotides, the CDR3 is TGTGCCAGCAGTTTATCCCATGGGGGGGTAGACACCGGGGAGCTGTTTTTT. Translation: CASSLSHGGVDTGELFF.

This chain links TRBV27 with TRBJ2-1, with D uncertain. V shed 5 bases and J shed 4 bases, with 9 bases lying between them. This CDR3 is built from 13 residues. The germline V gene encodes CDR1 MNHEY and CDR2 SMNVEV (reference sequence). CDR3 nucleotide sequence: TGTGCCAGCAGTCCTCGTCCATACAATGAGCAGTTCTTC. It specifies CASSPRPYNEQFF.

The rearrangement joins TRBV28 to TRBJ2-7; 7 bases are a match to TRBD1. The germline gives CDR1 MDHEN, CDR2 SYDVKM. V shed 6 bases and J 4 bases; nucleotides not matched to a gene: 12. There are 15 residues in the CDR3. The CDR3 DNA reads as TGTGCCAGCAGCTCGACGAGGGGGCGCTCTTACGAGCAGTACTTC. It yields the protein CASSSTRGRSYEQYF. Based on the CDR3 plus reference TRBV28 and TRBJ2-7, the full variable domain is DVKVTQSSRYLVKRTGEKVFLECVQDMDHENMFWYRQDPGLGLRLIYFSYDVKMKEKGDIPEGYSVSREKKERFSLILESASTNQTSMYLCASSSTRGRSYEQYFGPGTRLTVT.

The rearrangement uses TRBV7-9 and TRBJ1-2; TRBD1 matches 12 bases. Per the germline V gene, CDR1 is SEHNR and CDR2 is FQNEAQ (reference sequence). This CDR3 contains 16 residues. After removal of 5 bases from V and 5 bases from J, the junction contained 9 bases not matched to a gene. The CDR3: CASSAGQGAPLYGYTF. For the CDR3, the DNA is TGTGCCAGCAGCGCGGGACAGGGGGCCCCCTTATATGGCTACACCTTC.

The V and J genes are TRBV27 and TRBJ2-3; D ambiguous. The CDR3 runs 16 residues. Germline V gene lookup returns CDR1 MNHEY and CDR2 SMNVEV (reference sequence). The V end lost 4 bases, the J end lost 3 bases, and 17 bases lay between the germline ends. This CDR3 is CASSSGGSITTDTQYF. The CDR3 DNA follows: TGTGCCAGCAGTTCAGGTGGTTCAATAACTACAGATACGCAGTATTTT.

V gene TRBV7-8 combines with J gene TRBJ2-2, with no clear D. V lost 11 bases and J lost 2, with 15 bases in between. Looked up from germline, CDR1 is SGHVS and CDR2 is FQNEAQ. This CDR3 has 14 amino acids. The CDR3 bases are TGTGCCGGCAAAGGTGGGCCCAACACCGGGGAGCTGTTTTTT. Residues: CAGKGGPNTGELFF. The whole variable domain, remainder taken from reference TRBV7-8 and TRBJ2-2, is GAGVSQSPRYKVAKRGQDVALRCDPISGHVSLFWYQQALGQGPEFLTYFQNEAQLDKSGLPSDRFFAERPEGSVSTLKIQRTQQEDSAVYLCAGKGGPNTGELFFGEGSRLTVL.

The chain couples TRBV15 to TRBJ2-7; 8 positions agree with TRBD1. Looked up from germline, CDR1 is LNHNV and CDR2 is YYDKDF (reference sequence). The junction had 1 base not matched to a gene; V was cut back by 1 base and J by 2 bases. CDR3 length: 14 residues. CDR3 loop: CATSRGTGPYEQYF. Here the CDR3 DNA reads TGTGCCACCAGCAGAGGGACAGGGCCCTACGAGCAGTACTTC.

The chain couples TRBV18 to TRBJ2-7, with no clear D. V gave up 3 bases and J gave up 2 bases, with 8 bases separating them. The CDR3 runs 13 residues. CDR1 and CDR2 from the germline V gene are KGHSH and LQKENI. CDR3 coding DNA: TGTGCCAGCTCACCGTCTCTTACCTACGAGCAGTACTTC. It specifies CASSPSLTYEQYF. Drawing the rest from reference TRBV18 and TRBJ2-7, the complete variable domain is NAGVMQNPRHLVRRRGQEARLRCSPMKGHSHVYWYRQLPEEGLKFMVYLQKENIIDESGMPKERFSAEFPKEGPSILRIQQVVRGDSAAYFCASSPSLTYEQYFGPGTRLTVT.

In DNA form, the CDR3 reads TGTGCCTGGAGAGCCCCGGGACTAGCGGAATCATTCAACACCGGGGAGCTGTTTTTT. Its translation is CAWRAPGLAESFNTGELFF. The chain recombines TRBV30 with TRBJ2-2; TRBD2 matches 11 bases. CDR3 length equals 19 residues. Germline V gene data show CDR1 as GTSNPN and CDR2 as SVGIG (reference sequence). The V and J ends lost 3 bases and 2 bases, in that order; junction bases with no gene match: 14. The whole variable domain, filled in from reference TRBV30 and TRBJ2-2, reads SQTIHQWPATLVQPVGSPLSLECTVEGTSNPNLYWYRQAAGRGLQLLFYSVGIGQISSEVPQNLSASRPQDRQFILSSKKLLLSDSGFYLCAWRAPGLAESFNTGELFFGEGSRLTVL.

V and J are TRBV6-1 and TRBJ1-1; unclear D gene. The V end was cut by 6 bases, the J end by 10 bases, with 18 bases between. The CDR3 spans 13 residues. Germline values: CDR1 MNHNS, CDR2 SASEGT. Here the CDR3 DNA reads TGTGCCAGCAGATTAAGGGCCTCCCCGCGAGCTTTCTTT. Translating it yields CASRLRASPRAFF.

This chain joins TRBV18 and TRBJ1-5; no definite D call. Trimming cost V 3 bases and J 3 bases, with 9 bases left between them. Germline V CDR1 and CDR2: KGHSH, LQKENI. The CDR3 consists of 14 residues. CDR3 sequence reads: CASSPPRSNQPQHF. DNA of the CDR3: TGTGCCAGCTCACCCCCGAGGTCCAATCAGCCCCAGCATTTT.